The entry that follows covers one T cell receptor (beta chain) sequence. The sample comes from a study of tumor-infiltrating lymphocytes in primary liver carcinoma. Study as a whole: Sequenced samples came back with roughly 3.5 to 7.5 million productive TCRbeta reads, and the counts looked alike across tissue types.

Making TCR beta cDNA involved roughly 0.55 ug total RNA and a constant-region primer. Sequencing libraries for TCR beta derived from three nested multiplex PCR rounds that used slightly modified ARM-PCR. TCRdb reanalysed the multiplex PCR reads using MiXCR and keeps one entry per CDR3 protein. Found here are approximately 76,000 distinct CDR3 sequences, around 75% of them singletons; the top ten hold around 15%. Bulk tissue was left unsorted, and RNA and DNA were co-extracted from 20-30 mg of it. Sequencing was done on a sample of liver tumor tissue from sampling region 4. As to subset: tumor region T4, right-lateral pole. This clonotype originated in a woman aged 55-69 years with primary liver carcinoma and hepatitis B virus infection.

This CDR3 reads CASGLAREQFF. The DNA for the CDR3 is TGTGCCAGCGGCCTAGCTAGGGAGCAGTTCTTC. This chain joins TRBV12-3 or TRBV12-4 and TRBJ2-1, with D maybe TRBD2 (5 bases). Trimming removed 8 bases from V and 10 bases from J, with 12 bases in between. CDR3 size: 11 residues.